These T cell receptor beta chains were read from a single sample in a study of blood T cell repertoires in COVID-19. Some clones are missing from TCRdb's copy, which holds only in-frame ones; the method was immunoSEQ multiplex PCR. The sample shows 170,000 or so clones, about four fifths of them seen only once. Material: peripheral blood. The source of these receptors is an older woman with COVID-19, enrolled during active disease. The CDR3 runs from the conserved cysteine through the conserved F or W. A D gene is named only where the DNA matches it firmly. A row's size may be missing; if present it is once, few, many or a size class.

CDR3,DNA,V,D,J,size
CASSLSGTRENEQYF,TGTGCCAGCAGTTTAAGCGGGACTAGGGAAAACGAGCAGTACTTC,TRBV28,TRBD2,TRBJ2-7,-
CAWSRGLGLASLHRETQYF,TGTGCCTGGAGCAGGGGCCTGGGACTAGCCTCTCTCCACCGGGAGACCCAGTACTTC,TRBV30,TRBD2,TRBJ2-5,-
CASREQGISTNYGYTF,TGTGCCAGCAGAGAGCAGGGGATTTCGACTAACTATGGCTACACCTTC,TRBV2,-,TRBJ1-2,-
CASSLTGTGLLFGYTF,TGTGCCAGCAGTTTAACCGGGACAGGGCTCTTGTTTGGCTACACCTTC,TRBV28,TRBD1,TRBJ1-2,-
CASSLPLAGGGEQYF,TGCGCCAGCAGCTTGCCGCTAGCGGGAGGCGGGGAGCAGTACTTC,TRBV5-1,TRBD2,TRBJ2-7,-
CASSLKRLREISYNEQFF,TGTGCCAGCAGCTTAAAAAGGCTTCGGGAGATCTCCTACAATGAGCAGTTCTTC,TRBV7-2,-,TRBJ2-1,few
CASSSEYASRSPLHF,TGTGCCAGCTCCTCGGAGTATGCCAGCCGCTCACCCCTCCACTTT,TRBV6-5,-,TRBJ1-6,-
CASSSRTANTEAFF,TGTGCCAGCAGCTCTCGGACAGCTAACACTGAAGCTTTCTTT,TRBV28,-,TRBJ1-1,-
CASKGRNQPQHF,TGTGCCAGCAAGGGGCGCAATCAGCCCCAGCATTTT,TRBV12-3/TRBV12-4,-,TRBJ1-5,-
CASSPLAGNTEAFF,TGTGCCAGCTCACCATTAGCTGGAAACACTGAAGCTTTCTTT,TRBV18,-,TRBJ1-1,few
CASSPGTGDNYGYTF,TGCGCCAGCAGCCCCGGGACAGGGGATAACTATGGCTACACCTTC,TRBV4-1,TRBD1,TRBJ1-2,-
CASSPHPPGSGYGYTF,TGTGCCAGTAGTCCCCATCCCCCGGGGTCTGGCTATGGCTACACCTTC,TRBV19,-,TRBJ1-2,-
CASSYSGTRAGEAFF,TGTGCCAGCAGTTACTCCGGGACAAGGGCTGGTGAAGCTTTCTTT,TRBV6-2/TRBV6-3,-,TRBJ1-1,-
CASNPGRGEARLGYTF,TGTGCCAGCAACCCGGGACGGGGGGAGGCTCGGTTAGGCTACACCTTC,TRBV27,-,TRBJ1-2,-
CASSYLGRRTGWGYTF,TGTGCCAGCAGTTACTTAGGAAGGAGGACGGGATGGGGCTACACCTTC,TRBV6-2/TRBV6-3,-,TRBJ1-2,many
CASSPDRMNTEAFF,TGTGCCAGCTCACCGGACAGGATGAACACTGAAGCTTTCTTT,TRBV18,TRBD1,TRBJ1-1,-
CASFYLPGNTEAFF,TGTGCCAGCTTTTATCTACCAGGGAACACTGAAGCTTTCTTT,TRBV5-6,-,TRBJ1-1,once
CASSQGQVLEQYF,TGCGCCAGCAGCCAAGGACAGGTATTAGAGCAGTACTTC,TRBV5-1,TRBD1,TRBJ2-7,-
CASSLAGTGSREQFF,TGTGCCAGCAGCTTGGCCGGGACAGGATCACGGGAGCAGTTCTTC,TRBV5-4,TRBD1,TRBJ2-1,-
CASSSTSGSWQFF,TGTGCCAGCAGCTCGACTAGCGGGAGTTGGCAGTTCTTC,TRBV5-8,TRBD2,TRBJ2-1,-
CASRGQGTYEQYF,TGTGCCAGCAGGGGACAGGGAACCTACGAGCAGTACTTC,TRBV28,TRBD1,TRBJ2-7,-
CASSFPASGRASYEQYF,TGTGCCAGCAGTTTCCCGGCTAGCGGGAGGGCCTCCTACGAGCAGTACTTC,TRBV28,TRBD2,TRBJ2-7,-
CASSLDRNYGYTF,TGTGCCAGCAGCTTGGATAGAAACTATGGCTACACCTTC,TRBV5-6,-,TRBJ1-2,-
CAISESLATDTQYF,TGTGCCATCAGTGAGTCTTTGGCCACAGATACGCAGTATTTT,TRBV10-3,-,TRBJ2-3,-
CASSDDRRPSGNTIYF,TGTGCCAGTAGTGATGACAGGCGGCCCTCTGGAAACACCATATATTTT,TRBV19,-,TRBJ1-3,-
CASSPQGAPTGELFF,TGCGCCAGCAGCCCACAGGGGGCGCCGACCGGGGAGCTGTTTTTT,TRBV5-1,TRBD1,TRBJ2-2,-
CASSPQEDLFYEQYF,TGTGCCAGCTCACCACAGGAGGATCTTTTCTACGAGCAGTACTTC,TRBV18,-,TRBJ2-7,-
CASSMSRVSTDTQYF,TGTGCCAGTAGTATGAGTAGAGTCAGCACAGATACGCAGTATTTT,TRBV19,-,TRBJ2-3,once
CASSHGTGNSPLHF,TGTGCCAGTAGTCACGGGACAGGCAATTCACCCCTCCACTTT,TRBV19,TRBD1,TRBJ1-6,-
CASSIGPRSGTQYF,TGTGCCAGTAGTATAGGTCCCCGTTCAGGGACCCAGTACTTC,TRBV19,-,TRBJ2-5,-
CASSLDAGVETQYF,TGTGCCAGCAGCTTAGATGCGGGGGTAGAGACCCAGTACTTC,TRBV11-2,TRBD2,TRBJ2-5,-
CASSTTGDSAHYGYTF,TGCGCCAGCAGTACAACAGGGGACTCCGCGCACTATGGCTACACCTTC,TRBV10-1,TRBD1,TRBJ1-2,few
CASSLDWRGTIYF,TGTGCCAGCAGCTTAGACTGGAGAGGCACCATATATTTT,TRBV7-8,-,TRBJ1-3,-
CASGLIPSVQTWRFSGELFF,TGTGCTAGTGGTTTGATTCCTAGCGTTCAAACTTGGAGGTTCTCCGGGGAGCTGTTTTTT,TRBV12-5,-,TRBJ2-2,few
CASSRRTGGSNQPQHF,TGTGCCAGTAGTAGAAGGACAGGGGGTTCCAATCAGCCCCAGCATTTT,TRBV19,TRBD1,TRBJ1-5,-
CASSQTRDSQETQYF,TGTGCCAGCAGCCAAACCCGGGACAGCCAAGAGACCCAGTACTTC,TRBV3-1/TRBV3-2,TRBD1,TRBJ2-5,-
CASSVGLGRTGELFF,TGTGCCAGCAGCGTAGGGTTGGGGAGGACCGGGGAGCTGTTTTTT,TRBV9,-,TRBJ2-2,-
CASSLLRQGGPGEQYF,TGTGCCAGCAGTTTATTGAGACAGGGAGGTCCCGGGGAGCAGTACTTC,TRBV27,-,TRBJ2-7,-
CASSLEGQGLSFF,TGTGCCAGCAGTTTAGAAGGGCAGGGGTTGTCTTTCTTT,TRBV27,-,TRBJ1-1,-
CAWSQGLSTDTQYF,TGTGCCTGGAGTCAAGGACTTAGCACAGATACGCAGTATTTT,TRBV30,-,TRBJ2-3,once
CASSERTSGFYNEQFF,TGTGCCAGCAGTGAAAGGACTAGCGGCTTCTACAATGAGCAGTTCTTC,TRBV6-1,TRBD2,TRBJ2-1,-
CAWSVRYNQPQHF,TGTGCCTGGAGTGTACGGTACAATCAGCCCCAGCATTTT,TRBV30,-,TRBJ1-5,-
CASSKEVGAEAFF,TGTGCCAGCAGTAAGGAGGTTGGGGCTGAAGCTTTCTTT,TRBV6-5,-,TRBJ1-1,-
CASSQQGTEKLFF,TGTGCCAGCAGTCAGCAGGGTACTGAAAAACTGTTTTTT,TRBV6-5,-,TRBJ1-4,-
CATLGTRGYGYTF,TGTGCCACCCTCGGGACTCGGGGTTATGGCTACACCTTC,TRBV24-1,-,TRBJ1-2,few
CASSLMAGEKLFF,TGTGCCAGCAGTTTAATGGCGGGGGAAAAACTGTTTTTT,TRBV12-3/TRBV12-4,-,TRBJ1-4,-
CSGRQGLEGTQYF,TGCAGCGGCCGACAGGGGTTGGAGGGGACCCAGTACTTC,TRBV29-1,TRBD1,TRBJ2-5,-